A single sample gave rise to the 10 T cell receptor beta chains below, sequenced in a study of neurological immune-mediated disorders. Time point meaning: longitudinal time-point 3. In TCRdb, the 5' RACE reads were re-called with MiXCR into one record per CDR3 protein. This table holds approximately 45,000 distinct CDR3 sequences, 13% found once. What was sequenced was PBMCs. The source is a man younger than 40 in good health.

The rearrangement links TRBV12-3 or TRBV12-4 to TRBJ2-4; D ambiguous. The CDR3 is 15 amino acids. Between the trimmed V and J ends, which lost 4 bases and 6 bases, there was a span of 16 bases. The CDR3 here is CASSSWPPPGNIQYF. As DNA, the CDR3 is TGTGCCAGCAGTTCCTGGCCGCCGCCCGGAAACATTCAGTACTTC.

This clonotype has at least ten counts. The rearrangement joins TRBV20-1 to TRBJ2-3; D may be TRBD2 (5 bases). V was trimmed by 2 bases and J by 0 bases, leaving 12 bases between them. This CDR3 has 15 residues. Germline V gene lookup returns CDR1 DFQATT and CDR2 SNEGSKA (reference sequence). CDR3 residues: CSARPFGGSTDTQYF. The CDR3 DNA is TGCAGTGCTAGACCCTTTGGCGGGAGCACAGATACGCAGTATTTT.

This clonotype has only a few counts. The V and J genes are TRBV27 and TRBJ2-6; TRBD2 is a possible D gene (5 bases). Trimming pared 7 bases from V and 2 bases from J, leaving 9 bases between. Per the germline V gene, CDR1 is MNHEY and CDR2 is SMNVEV (reference sequence). The CDR3 sequence is 14 residues long. CDR3 nucleotides: TGTGCCAGCAATCCCGGGACTGGGGCCAACGTCCTGACTTTC. It encodes CASNPGTGANVLTF.

This clonotype has at least ten counts. The chain links TRBV29-1 to TRBJ2-5, with 10 positions matching TRBD2. The CDR3 is made up of 14 amino acids. V trimming: 4 bases; J trimming: 3 bases; junction bases outside the gene matches: 5. Germline-derived CDR1 and CDR2 are SQVTM and ANQGSEA. DNA for the CDR3: TGCAGCGTTGCTGGGCTAGCGGGAGAAGAGACCCAGTACTTC. This gives the protein CSVAGLAGEETQYF.

This clonotype was seen repeatedly, ten times or more. V gene TRBV6-2 or TRBV6-3 combines with J gene TRBJ2-1; 9 positions match TRBD2. The CDR3 length is 18 residues. V lost 8 bases to trimming and J lost 7 bases; unmatched junction nucleotides: 21. Germline V lookup: CDR1 MNHEY, CDR2 SVGEGT. This chain's CDR3 is CASGSRNSGSRSPNEQFF. The CDR3 DNA sequence: TGTGCCAGCGGAAGTCGTAATAGCGGGAGTAGGTCGCCTAATGAGCAGTTCTTC.

This clonotype was seen ten or more times. The chain joins TRBV20-1 to TRBJ2-7, with TRBD2 identical over 9 bases. From germline, CDR1 is DFQATT and CDR2 SNEGSKA (reference sequence). Trimming took 7 bases from V and 5 from J; bases not matched to a gene: 24. The CDR3 contains 18 residues. The CDR3 spells CSVLPGTGLALSGDEQYF. As DNA, the CDR3 is TGCAGTGTTCTCCCCGGTACGGGACTAGCCCTTTCGGGCGACGAGCAGTACTTC.

In its sample, this clonotype was seen many times. The chain has TRBV24-1 and TRBJ1-2, with D maybe TRBD1 (5 bases). Germline-derived CDR1 and CDR2 are KGHDR and SFDVKD. This CDR3 is built from 15 residues. V was clipped by 6 bases and J by 8 bases, with 21 bases between them. The CDR3 DNA reads as TGTGCCACCAGTCCTGGGGCCGGGAAGATTTACGGCTACACCTTC. It yields the protein CATSPGAGKIYGYTF.

The chain uses TRBV15 and TRBJ2-3; D is ambiguous. Germline CDR1 and CDR2: LNHNV and YYDKDF (reference sequence). V lost 4 bases and J 0 bases, leaving 11 bases between the germline ends. The CDR3 loop spans 15 amino acids. The CDR3 bases are TGTGCCACCAGCATAGACGATTTTAGCACAGATACGCAGTATTTT. This sequence encodes CATSIDDFSTDTQYF.

This clonotype has at least ten counts. This chain joins TRBV15 and TRBJ2-1, with TRBD2 identical over 7 bases. V was pared by 5 bases and J by 7 bases, with 11 bases of the junction left unmatched. Looked up from germline, CDR1 is LNHNV and CDR2 is YYDKDF (reference sequence). There are 15 residues in the CDR3. Here the CDR3 DNA reads TGTGCCACCAGCCCCCTGAGGGCTAGCGGTAATGAGCAGTTCTTC. Translating it yields CATSPLRASGNEQFF.

This clonotype was seen many times. The CDR3 reads CSVEGVDEKLFF. The CDR3 DNA reads TGCAGCGTTGAAGGGGTCGATGAAAAACTGTTTTTT. This chain links TRBV29-1 with TRBJ1-4, with D unclear. Germline V gene data show CDR1 as SQVTM and CDR2 as ANQGSEA. The CDR3 is 12 amino acids. Trimming stripped 1 base from V and 6 bases from J, with 6 bases between.